This T cell receptor beta chain was sequenced during a study of blood T cell repertoires in COVID-19. Study in general: The origin of the acute and convalescent COVID-19 samples was the United States, Italy and Spain. T cells, B-cell-depleted T cells, or PBMCs provided the cDNA or gDNA that served as material.

Original handling: For nucleated cells, counts were estimated from reference gene primer amplification. TCRdb's copy holds only in-frame clones and misses some; the assay was immunoSEQ multiplex PCR. That table furnishes V, J and clone size, whereas the DNA furnished D and trimming. Among 130,000 to 150,000 clones listed, 85% to 90% were seen once. The CDR3 covers 14 residues. The V end lost 5 bases, the J end lost 2 bases, and 13 bases lay between the germline ends. In germline, CDR1 is PRHDT, CDR2 FYEKMQ (reference sequence). This chain connects TRBV13 to TRBJ2-7; possibly TRBD2 for D (6 bases). This receptor was obtained from a woman aged 45-60 years with active or convalescent COVID-19. Input material: peripheral blood. The chain's CDR3 is CASSAGTAAYEQYF. For the CDR3, the DNA is TGTGCCAGCAGCGCCGGGACTGCCGCCTACGAGCAGTACTTC.